This TCR beta chain is from a study of TIL therapy for anti-PD-1-resistant metastatic lung cancer. Time point noted: pre-treatment sample, taken before nivolumab and TIL therapy. The germline gives CDR1 DFQATT, CDR2 SNEGSKA (reference sequence). The V end lost 6 bases, the J end lost 7 bases, and 13 bases lay between the germline ends. The CDR3 consists of 11 residues. This was the immunoSEQ v3 assay. TCRdb's table, derived via immunoSEQ multiplex PCR, lists solely in-frame clones and lacks some. The sample has about 50,000 clones; 65% to 90% are singletons. The clonotype was recovered from a person aged 25-85 years with non-small cell lung cancer. Sequences were derived from blood, sampled at baseline. The chain uses TRBV20-1 and TRBJ2-7; the D gene could be TRBD1 or TRBD2 (6 bases each). The CDR3 nucleotides read TGCAGTGCATCTAGGAGGGGGGAGCAGTACTTC. The encoded protein is CSASRRGEQYF.